The 11 T cell receptor beta chains given below trace back to one sample, sequenced in a study of blood T cell repertoires in COVID-19. The method was immunoSEQ multiplex PCR; TCRdb's version includes in-frame clones alone and lacks a portion of them. The sample has 50,000 or so clones, over 75% seen once; the top ten hold under 8.5%. Material for sequencing was peripheral blood. The receptors come from a man aged 45 to 65 with active COVID-19.

V and J are TRBV5-5 and TRBJ1-3; no definite D call. With 3 bases removed from V and 4 bases from J, the gap between germline ends came to 5 bases. CDR3 length: 12 amino acids. Germline CDR1 and CDR2: SGHKS and YYEKEE (reference sequence). The chain's CDR3 is CASSSTGNTIYF. Written as DNA, the CDR3 is TGTGCCAGCAGCTCGACAGGAAACACCATATATTTT.

This chain links TRBV18 with TRBJ1-1; 11 nucleotides align to TRBD1. This CDR3 has 15 amino acids. Germline assignment: CDR1 KGHSH and CDR2 LQKENI. With V trimmed by 3 bases and J by 3 bases, 3 bases remained unmatched. The CDR3 bases are TGTGCCAGCTCACCCTCGGGACAGGGGGACACTGAAGCTTTCTTT. Protein product: CASSPSGQGDTEAFF.

This clone was picked up one time. The chain has TRBV7-9 and TRBJ2-5; 7 bases are shared with TRBD2. There are 16 residues in the CDR3. J was trimmed by 0 bases and V by 7 bases; bases with no gene match: 11. Germline values: CDR1 SEHNR, CDR2 FQNEAQ (reference sequence). CDR3 DNA: TGTGCCAGCACCCACGGGCGGCGGGGGTACCAAGAGACCCAGTACTTC. The encoded protein is CASTHGRRGYQETQYF.

The chain combines TRBV2 with TRBJ1-2; D gene unclear. Trimming removed 1 base at V and 8 bases at J, with 5 bases between. Germline CDR1 and CDR2: SNHLY and FYNNEI. The length of the CDR3 is 11 residues. The CDR3 here is CASSEGQGYTF. Here the CDR3 DNA reads TGTGCCAGCAGTGAAGGGCAGGGCTACACCTTC.

The chain employs TRBV5-4 and TRBJ2-3; 11 bases are shared with TRBD2. The CDR3 extends over 18 amino acids. Trimming removed 4 bases from V and 2 bases from J; junction bases left unmatched: 12. Germline V gene data show CDR1 as SGHNT and CDR2 as YYREEE (reference sequence). DNA of the CDR3: TGTGCCAGCAGCCAATTGAAGGGACTAGCGGACCCCACAGATACGCAGTATTTT. Amino acid sequence: CASSQLKGLADPTDTQYF.

This clone was found a few times. V and J are TRBV6-5 and TRBJ2-1; maybe TRBD1 (6 bases). Trimming took off 5 bases at V and 3 bases at J, with 11 bases between the two ends. The CDR3 contains 14 residues. CDR1 MNHEY and CDR2 SVGAGI come from the germline V gene. This chain's CDR3 is CASSRGRFYNEQFF. CDR3 sequence (DNA): TGTGCCAGCAGTAGGGGGAGATTCTACAATGAGCAGTTCTTC.

This clone was counted a single time. The V and J genes are TRBV7-6 and TRBJ2-3; 8 bases agree with TRBD2. CDR3 length: 16 residues. V dropped 1 base and J dropped 3; count of bases not matched to a gene: 6. Germline V gene lookup returns CDR1 SGHVS and CDR2 FNYEAQ. CDR3 coding DNA: TGTGCCAGCAGCTTAGAGGGGACTAGGTTGACAGATACGCAGTATTTT. Translating it yields CASSLEGTRLTDTQYF.

This chain connects TRBV2 to TRBJ1-5, with D hard to call. The germline V gene has CDR1 SNHLY and CDR2 FYNNEI. The CDR3 runs to 17 residues. Trimming removed 0 bases at V and 4 bases at J, with 16 bases between. CDR3 loop: CASSEAEGPGVNQPQHF. The CDR3 nucleotides read TGTGCCAGCAGTGAAGCTGAAGGTCCCGGGGTAAATCAGCCCCAGCATTTT. Supplemented by reference TRBV2 and TRBJ1-5, the full variable domain reads EPEVTQTPSHQVTQMGQEVILRCVPISNHLYFYWYRQILGQKVEFLVSFYNNEISEKSEIFDDQFSVERPDGSNFTLKIRSTKLEDSAMYFCASSEAEGPGVNQPQHFGDGTRLSIL.

The chain employs TRBV18 and TRBJ2-3, with unresolved D. CDR1 is KGHSH, CDR2 LQKENI, per germline. This CDR3 contains 15 residues. V lost 3 bases and J lost 0, with 10 bases in between. The CDR3 DNA sequence: TGTGCCAGCTCACCGGCTACTACTAGCACAGATACGCAGTATTTT. Protein product: CASSPATTSTDTQYF.

This rearrangement joins TRBV9 to TRBJ2-1, with a possible D match to TRBD2 (7 bases). The CDR3 has 12 amino acids. Per germline, CDR1 SGDLS and CDR2 YYNGEE. Trimming took off 7 bases at V and 7 bases at J, with 12 bases between the two ends. CDR3 protein: CASGGADNEQFF. The CDR3 DNA reads as TGTGCCAGCGGGGGGGCGGATAATGAGCAGTTCTTC.

The chain has TRBV2 and TRBJ2-1; D possibly corresponds to TRBD2 (5 bases). Germline loops: CDR1 SNHLY, CDR2 FYNNEI. Trimming removed 11 bases at V and 2 bases at J, with 13 bases between. The CDR3 totals 13 residues. The CDR3 loop reads CAGQRQTYNEQFF. CDR3 coding DNA: TGTGCCGGCCAGCGGCAAACCTACAATGAGCAGTTCTTC.